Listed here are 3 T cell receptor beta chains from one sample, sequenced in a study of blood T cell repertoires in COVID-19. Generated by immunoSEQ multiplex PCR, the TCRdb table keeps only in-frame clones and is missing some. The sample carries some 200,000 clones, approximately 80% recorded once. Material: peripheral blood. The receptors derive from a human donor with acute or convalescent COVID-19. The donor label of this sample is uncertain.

The CDR3 sequence is CASSVPLQGSFYGYTF. The DNA of the CDR3 is TGTGCCAGCAGCGTACCCCTACAGGGATCTTTTTATGGCTACACCTTC. This chain joins TRBV7-9 and TRBJ1-2; possible D gene TRBD1, 6 bases. This CDR3 has 16 residues. V dropped 5 bases and J dropped 5 bases, with 21 bases sitting between them. CDR1 is SEHNR, CDR2 FQNEAQ, per germline (reference sequence). Based on the CDR3 plus reference TRBV7-9 and TRBJ1-2, the full variable domain is DTGVSQNPRHKITKRGQNVTFRCDPISEHNRLYWYRQTLGQGPEFLTYFQNEAQLEKSRLLSDRFSAERPKGSFSTLEIQRTEQGDSAMYLCASSVPLQGSFYGYTFGSGTRLTVV.

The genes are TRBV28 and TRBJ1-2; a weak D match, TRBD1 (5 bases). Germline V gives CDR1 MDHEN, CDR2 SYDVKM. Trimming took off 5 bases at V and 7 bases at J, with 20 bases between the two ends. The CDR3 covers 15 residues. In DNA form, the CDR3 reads TGTGCCAGCAGTCTCGCTTGGGGCCCCGGTTTTGGCTACACCTTC. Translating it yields CASSLAWGPGFGYTF.

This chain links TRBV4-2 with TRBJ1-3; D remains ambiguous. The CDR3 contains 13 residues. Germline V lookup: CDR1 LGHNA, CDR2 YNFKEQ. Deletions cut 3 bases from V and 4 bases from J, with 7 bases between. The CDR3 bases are TGTGCCAGCAGCCAGAGTTCCGGAAACACCATATATTTT. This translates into CASSQSSGNTIYF.